One sample yielded the 20 T cell receptor beta chains listed below, sequenced in a study of T-cell reconstitution after alpha-beta-depleted transplantation in children. Preparation of the TCRbeta library was carried out with unique molecular identifiers. TCRdb passed the PCR reads through MiXCR, listing each CDR3 protein once. The profile shows some 280,000 distinct CDR3 sequences, roughly 9.5% of them singletons. The sample consisted of PBMCs from the stem cell graft donor, taken from the stem cell graft. All receptors derive from a human donor who donated a stem cell graft to a child with SCID.

CDR3 DNA sequence: TGTGCCAGCAGCTTGCGGGGACAGGGCTCCTATAATTCACCCCTCCACTTT. Its protein product is CASSLRGQGSYNSPLHF. The chain couples TRBV5-5 to TRBJ1-6; TRBD1 matches at 9 bases. Looked up from germline, CDR1 is SGHKS and CDR2 is YYEKEE (reference sequence). Trimming cost V 1 base and J 0 bases; bases outside gene matches: 2. The CDR3 spans 17 residues.

V and J are TRBV20-1 and TRBJ1-1; D is perhaps TRBD1 (5 bases). Trimming removed 0 bases from V and 3 bases from J, with 14 bases in between. From germline, CDR1 is DFQATT and CDR2 SNEGSKA (reference sequence). The CDR3 has 15 amino acids. Here the CDR3 reads CSARDLTGTDTEAFF. The CDR3 nucleotides read TGCAGTGCTAGAGACCTTACCGGGACTGACACTGAAGCTTTCTTT.

This clonotype was recorded many times. J is TRBJ1-2 and V is TRBV5-1; D gene unclear. Trimming removed 1 base at V and 1 base at J, with 5 bases between. CDR3 length: 13 residues. Germline V CDR1 and CDR2: SGHRS, YFSETQ. The DNA of the CDR3 is TGCGCCAGCAGCTTGACAGTTAACTATGGCTACACCTTC. Its translation is CASSLTVNYGYTF.

This rearrangement joins TRBV29-1 to TRBJ2-2, with 9 bases identical to TRBD1. Germline V gene data show CDR1 as SQVTM and CDR2 as ANQGSEA. The junction had 11 bases not matched to a gene; V was cut back by 4 bases and J by 8 bases. The CDR3 extends over 15 amino acids. CDR3 loop: CSVVGTGWSEGELFF. Written as DNA, the CDR3 is TGCAGCGTTGTGGGGACAGGGTGGTCAGAAGGGGAGCTGTTTTTT.

There are many counts of this clonotype. This chain uses TRBV12-3 or TRBV12-4 with TRBJ2-3, with D possibly matching TRBD2 (5 bases). The CDR3 contains 14 residues. Trimming took 3 bases from V and 1 from J, leaving 8 bases between them. The DNA for the CDR3 is TGTGCCAGCAGTTTTGGGAGTCGCACAGATACGCAGTATTTT. This codes for CASSFGSRTDTQYF.

This clonotype has ten or more counts. The chain links TRBV5-1 to TRBJ2-5, with 7 bases aligning to TRBD1. From germline, CDR1 is SGHRS and CDR2 YFSETQ. This CDR3 is 14 amino acids long. The ends lost 3 bases at V and 2 bases at J; junction bases unmatched: 4. CDR3 residues: CASSSRDSQETQYF. The CDR3 region has the DNA TGCGCCAGCAGCTCTAGGGACAGTCAAGAGACCCAGTACTTC.

CDR3 sequence (DNA): TGCAGTGCTAGAGATTTGAAGGGGGCGTTATACGAGCAGTACTTC. Amino acids: CSARDLKGALYEQYF. The chain carries TRBV20-1 and TRBJ2-7, with TRBD1 matching 7 bases. CDR3 size: 15 residues. V lost 0 bases to trimming and J lost 4 bases; unmatched junction nucleotides: 9. Germline assignment: CDR1 DFQATT and CDR2 SNEGSKA (reference sequence).

This clonotype was counted only a few times. The rearrangement links TRBV20-1 to TRBJ2-1; possible D gene TRBD1, 6 bases. Trimming pared 0 bases from V and 7 bases from J, leaving 10 bases between. This CDR3 is 13 amino acids long. Germline loops: CDR1 DFQATT, CDR2 SNEGSKA (reference sequence). The CDR3 DNA sequence: TGCAGTGCTAGAGAAACAGGGATGAATGAGCAGTTCTTC. Translated: CSARETGMNEQFF.

This clonotype was counted many times. This chain uses TRBV5-1 with TRBJ1-2; TRBD1 matches at 7 bases. The CDR3 runs to 15 residues. Germline loops: CDR1 SGHRS, CDR2 YFSETQ. The junction had 7 bases not matched to a gene; V was cut back by 0 bases and J by 5 bases. CDR3 bases: TGCGCCAGCAGCTTGGGAGACAGGGTTGGGTATGGCTACACCTTC. This encodes CASSLGDRVGYGYTF. Complete variable domain (other parts from reference TRBV5-1 and TRBJ1-2): KAGVTQTPRYLIKTRGQQVTLSCSPISGHRSVSWYQQTPGQGLQFLFEYFSETQRNKGNFPGRFSGRQFSNSRSEMNVSTLELGDSALYLCASSLGDRVGYGYTFGSGTRLTVV.

This clonotype was found a few times. This chain uses TRBV9 with TRBJ2-5; D is possibly TRBD2 (5 bases). With 0 bases removed from V and 3 bases from J, the gap between germline ends came to 9 bases. Per the germline V gene, CDR1 is SGDLS and CDR2 is YYNGEE. The CDR3 loop spans 14 amino acids. CDR3 region: CASSVAAAEETQYF. Written as DNA, the CDR3 is TGTGCCAGCAGCGTAGCGGCAGCGGAAGAGACCCAGTACTTC.

This clonotype was counted only a few times. The V call is TRBV6-5, the J call TRBJ2-1; D unresolved. The CDR3 runs 14 residues. Per the germline V gene, CDR1 is MNHEY and CDR2 is SVGAGI. V lost 3 bases to trimming and J lost 7 bases, with 13 bases between them. CDR3 coding DNA: TGTGCCAGCAGTTATGGGGTGCGTGGGAATGAGCAGTTCTTC. This sequence encodes CASSYGVRGNEQFF.

This clonotype turned up a few times. This chain joins TRBV9 and TRBJ1-4; maybe TRBD1 (5 bases). The CDR3 is 14 residues long. The V gene's germline CDR1 is SGDLS and CDR2 YYNGEE. Trimming stripped 3 bases from V and 4 bases from J, with 10 bases between. The CDR3 DNA follows: TGTGCCAGCAGCGCCGACAGCCGTAATGAAAAACTGTTTTTT. This encodes CASSADSRNEKLFF.

Comment on this clonotype: This may come from a read error, since a much larger clone is one base off. The chain uses TRBV7-9 and TRBJ1-3; weak D call: TRBD1 (5 bases). V lost 3 bases and J 3 bases, leaving 12 bases between the germline ends. CDR3 length: 15 amino acids. The V gene's germline CDR1 is SEHNR and CDR2 FQNEAQ (reference sequence). This CDR3 is CASSFGAGVGNTIYF. Written as DNA, the CDR3 is TGTGCCAGCAGCTTTGGGGCAGGTGTTGGAAACACCATATATTTT.

The V and J genes are TRBV10-3 and TRBJ2-7; 7 bases are a match to TRBD1. CDR3 length: 13 amino acids. Trimming cost V 6 bases and J 2 bases; bases outside gene matches: 4. Germline V CDR1 and CDR2: ENHRY, SYGVKD. The CDR3 DNA reads as TGTGCCATCAGCGCGGACAGGCCCTACGAGCAGTACTTC. It encodes CAISADRPYEQYF.

This clonotype was observed a few times. The chain employs TRBV20-1 and TRBJ2-2, with D hard to call. Germline V gives CDR1 DFQATT, CDR2 SNEGSKA (reference sequence). The CDR3 covers 13 residues. V was shortened by 1 base and J by 5 bases, with 8 bases between the two germline ends. DNA of the CDR3: TGCAGTGCTAGAGTGCCGTGGACCGGGGAGCTGTTTTTT. It codes for CSARVPWTGELFF.

This clonotype was counted only a few times. This sequence joins TRBV7-6 and TRBJ2-3; 9 positions match TRBD2. Germline CDR1 is SGHVS and CDR2 is FNYEAQ. Trimming cost V 1 base and J 6 bases; bases outside gene matches: 14. The CDR3 is made up of 18 amino acids. The CDR3 sequence is CASSLGSALAGTSDTQYF. For the CDR3, the DNA is TGTGCCAGCAGCTTAGGGTCGGCTCTAGCGGGGACCAGCGATACGCAGTATTTT.

This sequence joins TRBV29-1 and TRBJ2-7; D is possibly TRBD1 (5 bases). Germline values: CDR1 SQVTM, CDR2 ANQGSEA. V was trimmed by 4 bases and J by 2 bases, leaving 6 bases between them. This CDR3 has 11 amino acids. CDR3 amino acids: CSVVTAYEQYF. Written as DNA, the CDR3 is TGCAGCGTTGTGACAGCCTACGAGCAGTACTTC.

This sequence joins TRBV5-1 and TRBJ2-2; D might be TRBD1 or TRBD2, each matching 5 bases. The CDR3 has 15 amino acids. V lost 2 bases to trimming and J lost 0 bases, with 8 bases between them. The germline CDR1 and CDR2 sequences are SGHRS and YFSETQ. CDR3 sequence: CASSFRGSNTGELFF. The DNA for the CDR3 is TGCGCCAGCAGCTTCCGGGGCTCGAACACCGGGGAGCTGTTTTTT.

This clonotype was detected only a few times. The chain recombines TRBV4-2 with TRBJ2-1, with 9 bases matching TRBD2. Germline V gene sequence: CDR1 LGHNA, CDR2 YNFKEQ. The CDR3 is made up of 17 amino acids. V dropped 0 bases and J dropped 4; count of bases not matched to a gene: 7. CDR3 sequence: CASSQDLAGGTYNEQFF. In DNA form, the CDR3 reads TGTGCCAGCAGCCAAGATCTCGCGGGGGGGACTTACAATGAGCAGTTCTTC.

This clonotype was seen a handful of times. This chain joins TRBV2 and TRBJ1-2, with TRBD1 as a possible D gene (5 bases). Germline assignment: CDR1 SNHLY and CDR2 FYNNEI. This CDR3 is 15 amino acids long. V was pared by 5 bases and J by 1 base, with 14 bases between. DNA of the CDR3: TGTGCCAGCAGTTATCCCCTGGGGGGTAACTATGGCTACACCTTC. Protein: CASSYPLGGNYGYTF.